Below are 21 T cell receptor beta chains sequenced from a single sample in a study of T cells in Graves' hyperthyroidism and ophthalmopathy. Amplification yielded TCR beta CDR3 regions, with RNA transcripts as the source. The HTBI set primed first-round TCR CDR3 RT-PCR. TCRdb used MiXCR to reprocess the multiplex PCR reads, holding one entry per CDR3 protein. Among around 620,000 distinct CDR3 sequences listed, 12% to 15% were seen once. The sequenced sample consisted of blood. Every receptor here comes from a woman between 18 and 30 years old with Graves' ophthalmopathy.

The chain joins TRBV11-2 to TRBJ2-7; D is unclear. Germline V lookup: CDR1 SGHAT, CDR2 FQNNGV. V was clipped by 5 bases and J by 0 bases, with 20 bases between them. The CDR3 has 17 amino acids. The CDR3 sequence is CASSPRVGSLSSYEQYF. CDR3 sequence (DNA): TGTGCCAGCAGCCCCCGGGTAGGTAGCCTGAGCTCCTACGAGCAGTACTTC.

This chain links TRBV30 with TRBJ1-2; unclear D gene. The germline V gene encodes CDR1 GTSNPN and CDR2 SVGIG (reference sequence). V was shortened by 5 bases and J by 2 bases, with 15 bases between the two germline ends. CDR3 length equals 14 residues. CDR3 sequence: CAWAFQGPNYGYTF. CDR3 DNA: TGTGCCTGGGCCTTTCAAGGGCCGAACTATGGCTACACCTTC.

This clonotype was seen at least ten times. The chain links TRBV20-1 to TRBJ2-7; TRBD1 matches 9 bases. J lost 1 base, V lost 4 bases, and 11 bases had no gene match. This CDR3 is built from 16 residues. Germline lookup yields CDR1 DFQATT and CDR2 SNEGSKA (reference sequence). CDR3 coding DNA: TGCAGTGCTAAAAGGGACAGGGCAATAGTTTCCTACGAGCAGTACTTC. It encodes CSAKRDRAIVSYEQYF.

The chain has TRBV24-1 and TRBJ1-6; perhaps TRBD1 as D (5 bases). The germline V gene encodes CDR1 KGHDR and CDR2 SFDVKD. The CDR3 sequence is 15 residues long. Trimming cost V 8 bases and J 8 bases, with 18 bases left between them. DNA for the CDR3: TGTGCCACCACCCGTACAGGAGACCGCGATTCACCCCTCCACTTT. Encoded protein: CATTRTGDRDSPLHF.

The chain joins TRBV9 to TRBJ2-7; possible D gene TRBD1, 6 bases. With 4 bases removed from V and 2 bases from J, the gap between germline ends came to 40 bases. Germline loops: CDR1 SGDLS, CDR2 YYNGEE. This CDR3 comprises 23 residues. In nucleotides, the CDR3 is TGTGCCAGCAGCACCCGAGGGAACGTCATTCCGGGACACTCAAAGGGCCGAGCCTACGAGCAGTACTTC. It specifies CASSTRGNVIPGHSKGRAYEQYF.

This clonotype was observed at least ten times. The rearrangement links TRBV28 to TRBJ2-7; D is unclear. With 4 bases removed from V and 6 bases from J, the gap between germline ends came to 10 bases. Germline values: CDR1 MDHEN, CDR2 SYDVKM. CDR3 size: 12 residues. This CDR3 is CASSSREVEQYF. CDR3 nucleotide sequence: TGTGCCAGCAGTTCGAGAGAGGTCGAGCAGTACTTC. Full variable domain (rest looked up from reference TRBV28 and TRBJ2-7): DVKVTQSSRYLVKRTGEKVFLECVQDMDHENMFWYRQDPGLGLRLIYFSYDVKMKEKGDIPEGYSVSREKKERFSLILESASTNQTSMYLCASSSREVEQYFGPGTRLTVT.

This clonotype showed up many times. The chain recombines TRBV20-1 with TRBJ1-1, with unresolved D. Trimming stripped 1 base from V and 3 bases from J, with 12 bases between. From germline, CDR1 is DFQATT and CDR2 SNEGSKA (reference sequence). This CDR3 has 14 amino acids. The CDR3 DNA reads TGCAGTGCTAGAGTGGAGGGTACGGACACTGAAGCTTTCTTT. It translates to CSARVEGTDTEAFF.

The rearrangement links TRBV5-6 to TRBJ1-5, with D perhaps TRBD1 (6 bases). Trimming shortened V by 0 bases and J by 2 bases, and 9 bases separated the two germline ends. The CDR3 runs 15 residues. Germline lookup yields CDR1 SGHDT and CDR2 YYEEEE. The CDR3 DNA follows: TGTGCCAGCAGCTTGGCAGGGGCGCGCAATCAGCCCCAGCATTTT. Protein: CASSLAGARNQPQHF.

This clonotype was seen more than once but under ten times. The V and J genes are TRBV7-9 and TRBJ1-5; perhaps TRBD1 as D (5 bases). Germline V gene data show CDR1 as SEHNR and CDR2 as FQNEAQ (reference sequence). This CDR3 comprises 14 residues. With 4 bases removed from V and 4 bases from J, the gap between germline ends came to 11 bases. This CDR3 reads CASSSSGWNQPQHF. The CDR3 DNA reads TGTGCCAGCAGCTCCTCAGGGTGGAATCAGCCCCAGCATTTT.

This clonotype was detected only a few times. The rearrangement uses TRBV5-6 and TRBJ2-3; D is possibly TRBD2 (5 bases). Trimming took 4 bases from V and 7 from J, leaving 13 bases between them. CDR3 length equals 13 residues. Germline CDR1 is SGHDT and CDR2 is YYEEEE. The CDR3: CASSPGGPNTQYF. Here the CDR3 DNA reads TGTGCCAGCAGCCCCGGCGGGCCGAATACGCAGTATTTT.

The gene calls are TRBV12-3 or TRBV12-4 and TRBJ2-4, with D possibly being TRBD1 or TRBD2 (5 bases each). V was pared by 5 bases and J by 4 bases, with 27 bases between. The CDR3 totals 19 residues. DNA for the CDR3: TGTGCCAGCAGTCCCTGGTGGGGGATGGGCCAAAACCCAAAAAACATTCAGTACTTC. Protein: CASSPWWGMGQNPKNIQYF.

This clonotype was recorded many times. V usage is TRBV7-3 and J usage is TRBJ1-4; D is undetermined. CDR3 length: 13 residues. The germline V gene encodes CDR1 SGHTA and CDR2 FQGTGA. Between the trimmed V and J ends, which lost 9 bases and 8 bases, there was a span of 16 bases. The CDR3 is CASSAFGGEKLFF. CDR3 sequence (DNA): TGTGCCAGTAGCGCCTTCGGAGGGGAAAAACTGTTTTTT.

To note about this clonotype: Compared with germline, one end of the junction differs, possibly owing to a read error. V gene TRBV24-1 combines with J gene TRBJ2-1; 13 nucleotides match TRBD2. Germline CDR1 KGHDR, CDR2 SFDVKD. This CDR3 region has 16 residues. The CDR3, as DNA: TGTGCCACCAGTGATTGGAGGACTAGCGGGAGCAATGAGCAGCTCTTC. Translated: CATSDWRTSGSNEQLF.

V usage is TRBV6-5 and J usage is TRBJ1-5; 8 bases are a match to TRBD1. V trimming: 4 bases; J trimming: 1 base; junction bases outside the gene matches: 3. Per the germline V gene, CDR1 is MNHEY and CDR2 is SVGAGI. The CDR3 is 15 amino acids. CDR3 amino acids: CASSWTGSSNQPQHF. In DNA, the CDR3 is TGTGCCAGCAGTTGGACAGGGTCGAGCAATCAGCCCCAGCATTTT.

This clonotype came up many times. The chain is built from TRBV20-1 and TRBJ2-5; D may be TRBD2 (6 bases). From germline, CDR1 is DFQATT and CDR2 SNEGSKA (reference sequence). V was pared by 2 bases and J by 5 bases, with 18 bases between. This CDR3 region has 15 residues. CDR3 DNA sequence: TGCAGTGCTAGACCCCCTACCCTCCGGGGGGAGACCCAGTACTTC. It translates to CSARPPTLRGETQYF.

This clonotype has ten or more counts. The genes are TRBV2 and TRBJ2-3; D is possibly TRBD2 (6 bases). This CDR3 region has 15 residues. The V end was cut by 3 bases, the J end by 2 bases, with 12 bases between. The germline CDR1 and CDR2 sequences are SNHLY and FYNNEI. The CDR3 protein is CASSDTLAYTDTQYF. CDR3 sequence (DNA): TGTGCCAGCAGTGATACACTAGCTTACACAGATACGCAGTATTTT. Supplemented by reference TRBV2 and TRBJ2-3, the full variable domain reads EPEVTQTPSHQVTQMGQEVILRCVPISNHLYFYWYRQILGQKVEFLVSFYNNEISEKSEIFDDQFSVERPDGSNFTLKIRSTKLEDSAMYFCASSDTLAYTDTQYFGPGTRLTVL.

This clonotype was found many times. This sequence joins TRBV27 and TRBJ2-1; possible D gene TRBD1, 6 bases. This CDR3 is 15 amino acids long. Germline V CDR1 and CDR2: MNHEY, SMNVEV (reference sequence). Between the trimmed V and J ends, which lost 9 bases and 4 bases, there was a span of 19 bases. The CDR3 region has the DNA TGTGCCAGTAAACCGGGGACACCTAAATACAATGAGCAGTTCTTC. Protein sequence: CASKPGTPKYNEQFF.

In its sample, this clonotype was seen once. The V gene is TRBV11-2, the J gene TRBJ2-5, with D possibly matching TRBD1 (7 bases). This CDR3 has 14 amino acids. Germline V gene data show CDR1 as SGHAT and CDR2 as FQNNGV. The ends were cut back, 5 bases at V and 2 bases at J, with 12 bases in the middle. CDR3 in DNA: TGTGCCAGCAGCCCCGGGGGACAGCAAGAGACCCAGTACTTC. This sequence encodes CASSPGGQQETQYF. Drawing the rest from reference TRBV11-2 and TRBJ2-5, the complete variable domain is EAGVAQSPRYKIIEKRQSVAFWCNPISGHATLYWYQQILGQGPKLLIQFQNNGVVDDSQLPKDRFSAERLKGVDSTLKIQPAKLEDSAVYLCASSPGGQQETQYFGPGTRLLVL.

The J gene is TRBJ2-7, the V gene TRBV6-5, with 10 bases matching TRBD2. With V trimmed by 3 bases and J by 7 bases, 9 bases remained unmatched. Germline assignment: CDR1 MNHEY and CDR2 SVGAGI. The CDR3 is made up of 15 amino acids. In nucleotides, the CDR3 is TGTGCCAGCAGTTATCTAGCGGGAGTCTCGGGGGAGCAGTACTTC. Protein sequence: CASSYLAGVSGEQYF.

This clonotype was counted many times. V usage is TRBV24-1 and J usage is TRBJ1-2; no clear D. The V gene's germline CDR1 is KGHDR and CDR2 SFDVKD. CDR3 length equals 12 residues. Trimming left V 4 bases short and J 5 bases short, with 7 bases between. The CDR3 DNA reads as TGTGCCACCAGTGAAACAGCTTATGGCTACACCTTC. It yields the protein CATSETAYGYTF.

The V call is TRBV6-2 or TRBV6-3, the J call TRBJ2-3; 10 bases fit TRBD2. The germline V gene has CDR1 MNHEY and CDR2 SVGEGT. The CDR3 runs 16 residues. V was clipped by 5 bases and J by 6 bases; unmatched bases: 11. The CDR3 here is CASSLSSGRPSDTQYF. CDR3 DNA sequence: TGTGCCAGCAGTCTTTCTAGCGGGAGACCGTCCGATACGCAGTATTTT.